The source of this TCR beta chain is a study of chemoradiotherapy in HPV16-positive cancers. TCRdb's table, derived via immunoSEQ multiplex PCR, lists solely in-frame clones and lacks some. The sample has 20,000 to 25,000 clones; 80% to 90% are singletons. The CDR3 is 13 residues long. Per germline, CDR1 LGHNA and CDR2 YSLEER. Trimming took off 0 bases at V and 4 bases at J, with 6 bases between the two ends. Samples were taken several times over chemoradiotherapy. Study-wide points: In HPV16-positive patients, HPV-responsive T-cell expansion tracked better recurrence-free survival. During treatment, candidate HPV-specific clones and E7-related motifs expanded in tumor.

About this clone itself: As yet, its antigen is unknown.

The source is a human donor with HPV-associated anogenital cancer. The input for sequencing was blood, taken from a patient who underwent chemoradiotherapy. This chain joins TRBV4-3 and TRBJ1-2; D gene uncertain. CDR3 protein: CASSQEGTYGYTF. The CDR3 DNA follows: TGCGCCAGCAGCCAAGAGGGAACCTATGGCTACACCTTC.